Given below is one TCR beta chain in context. Its target is unknown. V was pared by 4 bases and J by 5 bases, with 8 bases between. This CDR3 is 12 amino acids long. Germline CDR1 SEHNR, CDR2 FQNEAQ (reference sequence). These data come from a study of T cell responses to AZD1222 COVID-19 vaccine. Study-level findings and limits: Donors in the cohort were predominantly white British and more often female, and clonal diversity was possibly underestimated.

This table comes from immunoSEQ multiplex PCR, and its TCRdb copy is limited to in-frame clones, with some not included. Among 150,000 to 200,000 clones, around 92% were seen once, and the ten largest hold 10%. The chain employs TRBV7-9 and TRBJ1-1; D is undetermined. The clonotype was recovered from an adult in good health. Sequences were derived from peripheral blood, sampled on day 0 of AZD1222 vaccination. In DNA, the CDR3 is TGTGCCAGCAGCTCACCGGGGACTGAAGCTTTCTTT. Translation gives CASSSPGTEAFF.